This T cell receptor beta chain came from a study of cytomegalovirus exposure and HLA in healthy donors (dated by TCRdb to about 2017). A note on the overall study: An earlier analysis of approximately 640 of the donors reported 276 Gb of sequence data and 100 million to 140 million unique TCR beta sequences from roughly 200 million T cells. Alongside the repertoire data, information on donor age, sex, ethnicity and CMV serostatus was compiled. To predict cytomegalovirus infection status, the study brought together high-throughput TCR immunosequencing, statistical association of individual TCRs with disease status, and machine learning. Every repertoire in the discovery cohort had been generated on one and the same sequencing platform. Typing coverage differed by locus: A, B, C, DRB1 and DQB1 were typed in roughly 620-630 donors, DQA1 in 522, DPA1 in approximately 600, and DPB1 in 400 to 490. Four or five DR-DQ haplotypes were treated as single units for association and clustering because of strong linkage in the cohort. An early release covering around 630 HLA-typed donors comprised approximately 300 gigabases of sequencing data and about 90 million unique TCR sequences. The study aimed to test whether signatures of past pathogen exposure could be identified by cataloging public T cell receptors. A later genetic analysis took genome-wide SNP genotypes for about three fifths of the 666 donors and used that subset as a discovery cohort. Rather than drawing on any new phenotypic data, the later analysis identified candidate immune exposures from TCR beta sequences and the way those sequences occurred across donors. Both class I and class II loci were covered by HLA typing, at four-digit resolution. Besides the first cohort of roughly 700 subjects, a separate validation cohort made up of about 120 different subjects was used. An earlier analysis of fewer than 750 of the donors used high-throughput TCR beta sequencing to judge whether each TCR beta V gene segment behaved as functional or pseudogenic. Among several hundred genotyped donors of the cohort, an average of approximately 220,000 unique TCR beta nucleotide sequences was sequenced per donor, of which roughly 18% were non-productive. A later analysis re-examined previously published TCR beta repertoires from about 700 donors and added high-resolution HLA genotyping to investigate patterns of TCR occurrence. Among the roughly 400 genotyped donors, around 81% belonged to the genetic ancestry cluster associated with self-reported Caucasian donors. The study used immunosequencing to profile the T cell repertoires of several hundred subjects and linked those repertoires to cytomegalovirus serostatus. Overall results and qualifications from the work: A later analysis found that HLA-associated TCR beta chains were more clonally expanded and had lower generation probabilities than equally common non-associated chains. Correlated functional status among segregating V segments might be attributable to linkage disequilibrium, but an unknown experimental factor could not be ruled out. A later analysis reported that several top co-occurrence clusters appeared linked to parvovirus B19, influenza, CMV and Epstein-Barr virus. In a later analysis, 16,951 TCR beta sequences were associated with specific HLA alleles at a false discovery rate of 0.05. An earlier analysis of approximately 530 of the donors showed that most TCR beta V segments appeared in productive rearrangements either about 90% or about 30% of the time, which broadly matched IMGT annotations. Because counts were too low, some 16 rarely observed V segments, including chromosome 9 orphons, were excluded from the earlier analysis of under 650 of the donors. A cluster of highly shared sequence variants was judged likely to represent a technical artifact of the sequencing pipeline. The cohort was sequenced for TCR beta chains only, and without alpha or paired-chain data the features that could be detected were limited. The authors suggested that the approach could potentially be extended to other disease states and immunological phenotypes. According to a later analysis, TCR association rates differed among HLA loci, with DRB1 alleles showing the most associated TCRs and HLA-C alleles showing the fewest. According to a later analysis, most CMV-associated TCR beta chains appeared to be HLA-restricted, and the HLA associations seemed to be driven largely by CMV exposure. Assigning TCR associations to individual alleles was difficult when HLA alleles, especially DR and DQ, strongly co-occurred. Most TCR sequences were observed very rarely across donors, whereas some public TCRs were present in many individuals. In the study, around 160 TCR beta chains were listed as associated with cytomegalovirus. Sequencing depth was assumed to be roughly uniform across donors in the presence/absence analyses, though that assumption may not hold. An association between a missense DCLRE1C variant and V-gene and J-gene trimming of TCR beta chains was found in a later genetic analysis and replicated in an independent cohort. A further reported finding was that TCR beta sequences accurately predicted the HLA-A and HLA-B alleles for most subjects in the first cohort. The classifier was reported to diagnose cytomegalovirus status with high specificity and sensitivity in both the original and validation cohorts. Because HLA typing was missing for some donors at each locus, association tests included only the typed subset. Three of the identified cytomegalovirus-associated TCR beta chains were confirmed in vitro to be specific for cytomegalovirus antigens. In a later genetic analysis, fewer N-insertions in productive TCRs were reported among donors in an Asian-associated ancestry cluster than the roughly 700-donor mean. For the cohort, immune exposure information was limited to CMV serostatus. Because the 87-base-pair reads could not distinguish some IMGT-functional V segments, including TRBV6-2 and TRBV6-3, those segments were excluded.

The cohort was made up of approximately 670 healthy bone marrow donors. At the time of sampling, every cohort member was nominally healthy, though immune exposures that went unrecorded were likely present. The donor tested CMV seropositive and was one of the 289 seropositive cohort members. Every donor gave a peripheral blood sample, and the peripheral blood mononuclear cells from that sample were used for TCR beta sequencing. Genomic DNA extraction from the blood cell samples was performed with the Qiagen DNeasy Blood Extraction Kit. Library generation was performed with the immunoSEQ multiplex PCR assay. A mixture of 60 forward primers for TCR Vbeta segments and 13 reverse primers for TCR Jbeta segments was used in the multiplex PCR. The CDR3 region of rearranged TCR beta genes was amplified from genomic DNA with a multiplex PCR assay. The Illumina HiSeq System was used to sequence the amplified TCR beta libraries as 87-base-pair reads. In the source study's methods: A later analysis counted approximately 76 million unique TCR beta chains across the 670 or so repertoires, and roughly 9.9 million of these chains were shared by at least two donors. A nearest-neighbor algorithm error-corrected the raw reads and collapsed the reads into unique sequences, merging closely related sequences to remove PCR and sequencing errors. Alignment of CDR3 sequences to IMGT reference sequences was used to assign V, D and J gene segments. For a sequence to be retained, a match of at least six nucleotides was required to both a V gene segment and a J gene segment. Rearrangements were classified as productive when the CDR3 lacked stop codons and remained in frame with V and J, and all other rearrangements were classified as non-productive. Following IMGT convention, CDR3 was defined as the stretch from the second conserved V-encoded cysteine to the conserved J-encoded phenylalanine. In an earlier analysis of just under 600 of the donors, sequences lacking an unambiguous match to a single V gene segment were excluded. An earlier analysis of 587 of the donors classified V segments as functional when productive rearrangements were above 56.7% and as segregating when the standard deviation between donors was above 5%. A statistical classification framework was built to diagnose cytomegalovirus status from the catalog of TCR beta chain sequences. In a later analysis, TCR nucleotide sequences were compared against IMGT/GENE-DB human TR gene sequences so that V and J genes could be assigned. Using the TCRdist pipeline, a later analysis assigned CDR3 sequences along with most-parsimonious VDJ recombination scenarios. In a later analysis, every TCR beta chain was defined by the combination of its CDR3 amino acid sequence and its V-gene family, and reads without a unique V-gene family were dropped. As a way to deal with suspected cross-contamination and a sequencing artifact, a later analysis dropped 450 to 700 nucleotide sequences that were highly shared and had low generation probability. In a later analysis, a clonal expansion index was calculated for each public chain from normalized within-repertoire ranks of inferred template counts. A later analysis computed generation probabilities with a VDJ recombination model fitted to out-of-frame rearrangements, and checked the results against IGoR. Hypergeometric tests were used in a later analysis to score TCR-TCR, TCR-HLA and TCR-CMV co-occurrence, with a repertoire-size bias correction applied to the TCR pairs. To estimate false discovery rates, a later analysis permuted the HLA or CMV assignments 20 times. In a later analysis, co-occurring TCRs were grouped with DBSCAN, and TCRdist sequence similarity was added when clustering was performed within HLA-allele-positive subsets. Repertoires with fewer than 30,000 or more than 120,000 public chains, plus five repertoires with anomalous nucleotide sharing, were excluded from co-occurrence clustering. TCRdb carries this immuneACCESS record with in-frame sequences only. Its versions omit some clonotypes, under half of them owing to an unresolved V gene in the studies checked, with the rest unexplained. V, J and clone size reflect that table, while D and trimming were determined from the DNA. In this sample the table shows under 200,000 clones, 80% of which occur a single time. The ten largest make up roughly 10% of the sample.

V is shortened by 3 bases, J by 2 bases, and the region joining them spans 19 bases. From the cysteine through the phenylalanine, the CDR3 covers 17 amino acids. The only DNA kept is the CDR3, 51 bases in frame from the first base. CDR1 SGHVS and CDR2 FQNEAQ were looked up in the germline V gene. In the case of this clone: It lacks a known antigen. Within one base of it there is no much larger clone, and no base qualities were kept.

The clonotype was recovered from a man between 18 and 29 years old in good health and CMV-seropositive. Sequencing input: PBMCs. Recombination joined TRBV7-8 with TRBJ2-5; the D segment cannot be called with confidence. The CDR3 has the sequence CASSFPYVVGEQETQYF. In nucleotides, the sequence is TGTGCCAGCAGCTTCCCGTACGTGGTTGGAGAACAAGAGACCCAGTACTTC.